Listed below are T cell receptor beta chains from one sample, sequenced in a study of T-cell memory formation after mild COVID-19. TCRdb recomputed calls from the 5' RACE reads with MiXCR, one row per CDR3 protein. The sample yields tens of thousands of distinct CDR3 sequences, over 11% seen once. Sequenced sample: PBMCs or a T cell subset sorted from them (not recorded which). The receptors derive from an adult woman who had mild COVID-19 (a few samples of this study predate the infection). Cell type and time point are not known. The CDR3 runs from the conserved cysteine through the conserved F or W. D genes are given only for firm matches. Clone size, where shown, is once, few, many, or a class for clones that have expanded.

>TRBJ2-7|NA|TRBV18|TRBD2
CASSPLGERGRTYEQYF
TGTGCCAGCTCACCCTTGGGGGAACGCGGGAGGACCTACGAGCAGTACTTC
>TRBJ2-2|few|TRBV12-3/TRBV12-4|NA
CASSHVPADTGELFF
TGTGCCAGCAGTCACGTTCCGGCGGACACCGGGGAGCTGTTTTTT
>TRBJ2-1|NA|TRBV7-6|TRBD2
CASSLGEGILNEQFF
TGTGCCAGCAGCTTAGGGGAGGGCATACTTAATGAGCAGTTCTTC
>TRBJ2-3|NA|TRBV6-5|TRBD2
CASIINLAGKTDTQYF
TGTGCCAGCATCATTAACCTAGCGGGAAAGACAGATACGCAGTATTTT
>TRBJ1-5|NA|TRBV29-1|NA
CSVAEDYGGNQPQHF
TGCAGCGTTGCTGAGGACTACGGGGGCAATCAGCCCCAGCATTTT
>TRBJ1-2|NA|TRBV4-1|TRBD1
CASSPSPGQDYGYTF
TGCGCCAGCAGCCCAAGTCCGGGACAGGACTATGGCTACACCTTC
>TRBJ1-1|many|TRBV5-1|TRBD1
CASSANRGAEAFF
TGCGCCAGCAGCGCCAACAGGGGTGCTGAAGCTTTCTTT
>TRBJ2-7|few|TRBV6-6|NA
CASTLANEQYF
TGTGCCAGCACCCTAGCGAACGAGCAGTACTTC
>TRBJ2-7|NA|TRBV15|TRBD1
CATSRDFADRVFEQYF
TGTGCCACCAGCAGAGATTTCGCGGACAGGGTCTTCGAGCAGTACTTC
>TRBJ2-2|NA|TRBV6-4|NA
CASSDGADTGELFF
TGTGCCAGCAGTGACGGGGCAGACACCGGGGAGCTGTTTTTT
>TRBJ2-7|few|TRBV6-5|TRBD1
CASGRDSYEQYF
TGTGCCAGCGGAAGGGACAGCTACGAGCAGTACTTC
>TRBJ2-2|NA|TRBV24-1|TRBD2
CATSKSGANTGELFF
TGTGCCACCAGTAAAAGCGGGGCCAACACCGGGGAGCTGTTTTTT
>TRBJ2-2|few|TRBV7-9|NA
CASWRGAHTGELFF
TGTGCCAGCTGGAGAGGGGCCCACACCGGGGAGCTGTTTTTT
>TRBJ1-1|few|TRBV7-9|NA
CASSLAFETLNTEAFF
TGTGCCAGCAGCTTAGCATTTGAGACTTTGAACACTGAAGCTTTCTTT
>TRBJ2-7|NA|TRBV6-5|TRBD2
CASSYSAGGTYEQYF
TGTGCCAGCAGTTACTCTGCGGGAGGGACCTACGAGCAGTACTTC
>TRBJ2-7|NA|TRBV11-2|NA
CASSSLTYEQYF
TGTGCCAGCAGCTCTCTCACCTACGAGCAGTACTTC
>TRBJ2-7|NA|TRBV12-3/TRBV12-4|TRBD2
CASRTAVGGFYEQYF
TGTGCCAGCAGAACCGCGGTCGGGGGGTTCTACGAGCAGTACTTC
>TRBJ1-1|NA|TRBV5-5|TRBD1
CASSWGTGGEAFF
TGTGCCAGCAGCTGGGGGACAGGGGGCGAAGCTTTCTTT
>TRBJ1-1|NA|TRBV21-1|NA
CASSKAGGRAFF
TGTGCCAGCAGCAAAGCGGGGGGGAGAGCTTTCTTT
>TRBJ2-1|few|TRBV28|NA
CASSFPGPGAFNEQFF
TGTGCCAGCAGTTTCCCGGGCCCGGGGGCTTTCAATGAGCAGTTCTTC
>TRBJ2-3|few|TRBV6-6|TRBD1
CASRWSLDRETDTQYF
TGTGCCAGCAGATGGTCATTGGACAGGGAAACAGATACGCAGTATTTT
>TRBJ2-2|few|TRBV29-1|NA
CSVHTPNTGELFF
TGCAGCGTTCACACCCCGAACACCGGGGAGCTGTTTTTT
>TRBJ2-7|once|TRBV19|NA
CASSTGTARLHEQYF
TGTGCCAGTAGTACCGGGACTGCTAGACTACACGAGCAGTACTTC
>TRBJ2-7|few|TRBV20-1|NA
CSARDWSSAPYEQYF
TGCAGTGCTAGAGATTGGAGTTCGGCCCCCTACGAGCAGTACTTC
>TRBJ2-2|NA|TRBV7-9|NA
CASSSTMGTHPGGELFF
TGTGCCAGCAGCTCCACCATGGGGACTCACCCCGGGGGGGAGCTGTTTTTT
>TRBJ2-7|few|TRBV7-8|TRBD1
CASSSRDRGIREQYF
TGTGCCAGCAGCTCCCGGGACAGGGGAATAAGGGAGCAGTACTTC
>TRBJ2-7|many|TRBV20-1|TRBD2
CSARGLDEQYF
TGCAGTGCTAGGGGACTAGACGAGCAGTACTTC
>TRBJ2-1|NA|TRBV7-9|TRBD2
CASSFGASGGNEQFF
TGTGCCAGCAGCTTTGGGGCTAGCGGGGGCAATGAGCAGTTCTTC
>TRBJ2-5|NA|TRBV7-9|TRBD2
CASSPRLAGRQETQYF
TGTGCCAGCAGCCCTCGGCTAGCGGGACGACAAGAGACCCAGTACTTC
>TRBJ2-5|NA|TRBV24-1|TRBD1
CATSEHGTDPQETQYF
TGTGCCACCAGTGAACACGGGACAGACCCACAAGAGACCCAGTACTTC
>TRBJ2-5|NA|TRBV4-1|NA
CASSQESRVETQYF
TGCGCCAGCAGCCAAGAGTCTAGGGTGGAGACCCAGTACTTC
>TRBJ2-5|NA|TRBV11-2|TRBD1
CASSLVGQGAQETQYF
TGTGCCAGCAGCTTAGTTGGACAGGGGGCCCAAGAGACCCAGTACTTC
>TRBJ2-3|NA|TRBV15|NA
CATSRARRQVDTQYF
TGTGCCACCAGCAGAGCTCGCCGGCAAGTAGATACGCAGTATTTT
>TRBJ2-5|few|TRBV20-1|TRBD1
CSARRGQVVSVGETQYF
TGCAGTGCTAGGCGCGGACAGGTGGTTTCAGTTGGGGAGACCCAGTACTTC
>TRBJ2-1|NA|TRBV12-3/TRBV12-4|TRBD2
CASSRLPLGGGNEQFF
TGTGCCAGCAGCCGTTTGCCCTTGGGGGGAGGGAATGAGCAGTTCTTC
>TRBJ2-3|few|TRBV6-2/TRBV6-3|TRBD2
CASSSREKAGLDYTDTQYF
TGTGCCAGCAGCTCCCGTGAAAAAGCGGGACTAGACTACACAGATACGCAGTATTTT
>TRBJ2-1|few|TRBV5-1|NA
CASSLDRVEQFF
TGCGCCAGCAGCTTGGATCGGGTTGAGCAGTTCTTC
>TRBJ2-7|NA|TRBV14|NA
CASSQGSTYEQYF
TGTGCCAGCAGCCAAGGTAGCACCTACGAGCAGTACTTC
>TRBJ2-1|NA|TRBV4-1|TRBD2
CASSQETGGRNEQFF
TGCGCCAGCAGCCAAGAGACGGGGGGGCGGAATGAGCAGTTCTTC
>TRBJ2-1|few|TRBV7-2|TRBD2
CASSLGLFEQFF
TGTGCCAGCAGCCTGGGACTATTTGAGCAGTTCTTC
>TRBJ2-3|few|TRBV12-3/TRBV12-4|TRBD1
CASSDPDRGQDTQYF
TGTGCCAGCTCGGACCCGGACAGGGGGCAAGATACGCAGTATTTT
>TRBJ2-1|NA|TRBV9|TRBD2
CASSVTSGTDNEQFF
TGTGCCAGCAGCGTGACTAGCGGGACCGACAATGAGCAGTTCTTC
>TRBJ1-3|NA|TRBV29-1|NA
CSILESGNTIYF
TGCAGTATTCTAGAGTCTGGAAACACCATATATTTT
>TRBJ2-3|NA|TRBV15|NA
CATSRDRVAYTDTQYF
TGTGCCACCAGCAGAGATCGTGTGGCCTACACAGATACGCAGTATTTT
>TRBJ2-7|NA|TRBV9|TRBD2
CASSAAGVPYEQYF
TGTGCCAGCAGCGCCGCGGGGGTCCCCTACGAGCAGTACTTC
>TRBJ1-2|once|TRBV29-1|NA
CSVELAEETVGYTF
TGCAGCGTTGAATTGGCTGAGGAGACTGTCGGCTACACCTTC
>TRBJ1-6|NA|TRBV5-6|NA
CASSSSPLHF
TGTGCCAGCAGCTCCTCGCCCCTCCACTTT
>TRBJ2-5|NA|TRBV24-1|NA
CATSDQDYSETQYF
TGTGCCACCAGTGACCAAGACTATTCAGAGACCCAGTACTTC
>TRBJ2-7|many|TRBV6-5|TRBD1
CASSSGTGSHEQYF
TGTGCCAGCAGTTCCGGGACAGGGTCCCACGAGCAGTACTTC